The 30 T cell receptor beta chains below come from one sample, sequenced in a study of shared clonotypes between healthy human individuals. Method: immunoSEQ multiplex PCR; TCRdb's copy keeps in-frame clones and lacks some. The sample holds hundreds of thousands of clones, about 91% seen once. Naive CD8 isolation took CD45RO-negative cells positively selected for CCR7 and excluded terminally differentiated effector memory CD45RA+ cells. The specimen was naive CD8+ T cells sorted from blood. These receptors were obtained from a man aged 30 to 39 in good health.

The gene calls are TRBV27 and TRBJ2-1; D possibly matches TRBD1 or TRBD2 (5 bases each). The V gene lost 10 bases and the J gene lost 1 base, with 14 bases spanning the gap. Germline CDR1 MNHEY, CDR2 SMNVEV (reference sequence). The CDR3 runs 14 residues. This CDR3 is CATSLGVSYNEQFF. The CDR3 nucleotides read TGTGCCACGTCATTGGGGGTTTCCTACAATGAGCAGTTCTTC.

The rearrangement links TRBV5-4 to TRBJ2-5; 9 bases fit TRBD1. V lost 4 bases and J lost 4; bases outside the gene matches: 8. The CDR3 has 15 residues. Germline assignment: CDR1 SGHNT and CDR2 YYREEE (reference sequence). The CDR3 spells CASSGTTGGLETQYF. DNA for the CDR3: TGTGCCAGCAGCGGAACCACAGGGGGCTTAGAGACCCAGTACTTC. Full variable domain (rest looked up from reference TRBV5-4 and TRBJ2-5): ETGVTQSPTHLIKTRGQQVTLRCSSQSGHNTVSWYQQALGQGPQFIFQYYREEENGRGNFPPRFSGLQFPNYSSELNVNALELDDSALYLCASSGTTGGLETQYFGPGTRLLVL.

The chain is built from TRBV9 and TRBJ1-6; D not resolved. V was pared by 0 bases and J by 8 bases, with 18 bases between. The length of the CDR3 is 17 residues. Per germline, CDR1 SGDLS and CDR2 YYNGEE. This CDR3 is CASSVGTRPLLDSPLHF. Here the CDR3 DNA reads TGTGCCAGCAGCGTAGGGACCAGGCCTCTATTAGATTCACCCCTCCACTTT. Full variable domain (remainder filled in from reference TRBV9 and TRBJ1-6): DSGVTQTPKHLITATGQRVTLRCSPRSGDLSVYWYQQSLDQGLQFLIQYYNGEERAKGNILERFSAQQFPDLHSELNLSSLELGDSALYFCASSVGTRPLLDSPLHFGNGTRLTVT.

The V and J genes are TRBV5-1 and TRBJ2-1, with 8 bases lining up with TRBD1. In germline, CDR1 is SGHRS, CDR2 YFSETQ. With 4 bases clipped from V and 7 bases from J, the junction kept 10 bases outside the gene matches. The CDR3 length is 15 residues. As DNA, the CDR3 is TGCGCCAGCAGCCCCAGGGGGCAGGGTAGGAATGAGCAGTTCTTC. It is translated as CASSPRGQGRNEQFF.

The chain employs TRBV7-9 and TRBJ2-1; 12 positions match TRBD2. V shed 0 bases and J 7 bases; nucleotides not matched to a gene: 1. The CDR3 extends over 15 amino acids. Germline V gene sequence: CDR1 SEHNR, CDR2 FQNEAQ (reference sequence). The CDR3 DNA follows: TGTGCCAGCAGCTTAGCACTAGCGGGAGGTAATGAGCAGTTCTTC. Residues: CASSLALAGGNEQFF.

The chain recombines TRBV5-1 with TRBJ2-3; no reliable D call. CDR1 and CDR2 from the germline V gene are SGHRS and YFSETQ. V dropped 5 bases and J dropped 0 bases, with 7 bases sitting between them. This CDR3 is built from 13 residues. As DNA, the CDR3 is TGCGCCAGCAGTAAGGGTAGCACAGATACGCAGTATTTT. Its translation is CASSKGSTDTQYF.

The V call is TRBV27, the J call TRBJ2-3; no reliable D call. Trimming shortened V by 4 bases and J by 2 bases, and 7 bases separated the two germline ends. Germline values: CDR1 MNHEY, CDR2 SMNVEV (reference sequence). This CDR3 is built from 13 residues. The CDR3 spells CASSSQSTDTQYF. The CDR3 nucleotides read TGTGCCAGCAGTTCACAGTCCACAGATACGCAGTATTTT.

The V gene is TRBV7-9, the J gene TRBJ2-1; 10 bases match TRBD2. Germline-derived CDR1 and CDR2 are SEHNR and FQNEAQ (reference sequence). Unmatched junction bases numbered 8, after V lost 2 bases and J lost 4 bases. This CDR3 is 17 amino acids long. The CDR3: CASSLSLAGDHYNEQFF. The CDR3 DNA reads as TGTGCCAGCAGCTTAAGCCTAGCGGGAGACCATTACAATGAGCAGTTCTTC. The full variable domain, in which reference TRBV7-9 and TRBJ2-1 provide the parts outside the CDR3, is DTGVSQNPRHKITKRGQNVTFRCDPISEHNRLYWYRQTLGQGPEFLTYFQNEAQLEKSRLLSDRFSAERPKGSFSTLEIQRTEQGDSAMYLCASSLSLAGDHYNEQFFGPGTRLTVL.

This chain's CDR3 is CATKGDRGGYNYGYTF. In DNA form, the CDR3 reads TGTGCCACCAAAGGGGACAGGGGCGGATATAACTATGGCTACACCTTC. V gene TRBV2 combines with J gene TRBJ1-2, with TRBD1 matching 10 bases. Germline V gene sequence: CDR1 SNHLY, CDR2 FYNNEI. This CDR3 has 16 amino acids. The V and J ends lost 10 bases and 1 base, in that order; junction bases with no gene match: 12. Full variable domain (missing parts from reference TRBV2 and TRBJ1-2): EPEVTQTPSHQVTQMGQEVILRCVPISNHLYFYWYRQILGQKVEFLVSFYNNEISEKSEIFDDQFSVERPDGSNFTLKIRSTKLEDSAMYFCATKGDRGGYNYGYTFGSGTRLTVV.

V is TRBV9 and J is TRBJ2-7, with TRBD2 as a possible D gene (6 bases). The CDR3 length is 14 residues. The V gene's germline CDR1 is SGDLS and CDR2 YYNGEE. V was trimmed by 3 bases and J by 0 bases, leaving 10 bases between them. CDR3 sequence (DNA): TGTGCCAGCAGCGAGGACTACAGCTCCTACGAGCAGTACTTC. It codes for CASSEDYSSYEQYF.

The CDR3 loop reads CASSPPLDEQYF. Here the CDR3 DNA reads TGTGCCAGCAGCCCTCCCCTAGACGAGCAGTACTTC. The genes are TRBV28 and TRBJ2-7; D gene unclear. Per germline, CDR1 MDHEN and CDR2 SYDVKM. The V end was cut by 6 bases, the J end by 5 bases, with 11 bases between. This CDR3 is 12 amino acids long.

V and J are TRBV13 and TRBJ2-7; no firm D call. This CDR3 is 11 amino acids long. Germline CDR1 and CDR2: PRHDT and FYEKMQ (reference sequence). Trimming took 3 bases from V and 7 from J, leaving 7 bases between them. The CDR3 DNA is TGTGCCAGCAGCTTCACTTCAGAGCAGTACTTC. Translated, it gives CASSFTSEQYF.

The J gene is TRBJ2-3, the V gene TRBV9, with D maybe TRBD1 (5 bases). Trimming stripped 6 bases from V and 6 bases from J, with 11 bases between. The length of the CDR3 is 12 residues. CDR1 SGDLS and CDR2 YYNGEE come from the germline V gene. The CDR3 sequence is CASNRGGDTQYF. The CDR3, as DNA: TGTGCCAGCAATAGGGGTGGTGATACGCAGTATTTT.

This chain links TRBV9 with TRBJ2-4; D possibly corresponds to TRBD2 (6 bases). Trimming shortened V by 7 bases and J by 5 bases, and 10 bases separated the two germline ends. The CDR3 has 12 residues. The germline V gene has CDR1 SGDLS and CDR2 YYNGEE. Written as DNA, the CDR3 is TGTGCCAGCGGCGGGGAAGAAAACATTCAGTACTTC. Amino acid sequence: CASGGEENIQYF.

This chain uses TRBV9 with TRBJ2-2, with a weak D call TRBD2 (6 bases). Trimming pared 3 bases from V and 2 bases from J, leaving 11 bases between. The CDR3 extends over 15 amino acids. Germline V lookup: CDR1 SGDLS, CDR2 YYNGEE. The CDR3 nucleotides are TGTGCCAGCAGCGGGGGCGGGGCTAACACCGGGGAGCTGTTTTTT. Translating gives CASSGGGANTGELFF.

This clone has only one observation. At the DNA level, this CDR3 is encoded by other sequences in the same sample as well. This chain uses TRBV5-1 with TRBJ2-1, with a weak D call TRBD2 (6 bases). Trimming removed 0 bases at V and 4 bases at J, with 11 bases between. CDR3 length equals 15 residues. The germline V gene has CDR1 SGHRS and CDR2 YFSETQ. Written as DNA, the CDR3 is TGCGCCAGCAGCTTGGAGGAAGGGACTTACAATGAGCAGTTCTTC. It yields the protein CASSLEEGTYNEQFF.

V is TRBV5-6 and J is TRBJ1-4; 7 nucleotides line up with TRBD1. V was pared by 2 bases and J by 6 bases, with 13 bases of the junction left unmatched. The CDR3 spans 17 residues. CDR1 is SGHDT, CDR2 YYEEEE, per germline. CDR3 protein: CASSFRNIQGSDEKLFF. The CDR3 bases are TGTGCCAGCAGCTTTAGGAACATACAGGGGAGCGATGAAAAACTGTTTTTT.

This CDR3 reads CASSFGAFQDTQYF. CDR3 in DNA: TGTGCCAGCAGTTTTGGCGCCTTTCAAGATACGCAGTATTTT. The chain links TRBV28 to TRBJ2-3; the D is unclear. Germline values: CDR1 MDHEN, CDR2 SYDVKM. With 3 bases removed from V and 5 bases from J, the gap between germline ends came to 12 bases. The CDR3 has 14 amino acids.

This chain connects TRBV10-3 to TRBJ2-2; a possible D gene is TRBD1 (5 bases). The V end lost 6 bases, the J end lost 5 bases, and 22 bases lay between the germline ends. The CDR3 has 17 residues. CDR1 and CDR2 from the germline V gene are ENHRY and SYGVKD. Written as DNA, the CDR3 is TGTGCCATCAGCGGACGCAACCTACCGACAGAGACCGGGGAGCTGTTTTTT. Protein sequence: CAISGRNLPTETGELFF.

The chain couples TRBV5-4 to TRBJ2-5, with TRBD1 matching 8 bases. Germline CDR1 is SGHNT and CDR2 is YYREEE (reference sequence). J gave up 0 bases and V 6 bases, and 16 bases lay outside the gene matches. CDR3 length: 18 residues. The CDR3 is CASTYKEGRGPYQETQYF. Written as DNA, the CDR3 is TGTGCCAGCACCTATAAGGAAGGCAGGGGGCCGTACCAAGAGACCCAGTACTTC.

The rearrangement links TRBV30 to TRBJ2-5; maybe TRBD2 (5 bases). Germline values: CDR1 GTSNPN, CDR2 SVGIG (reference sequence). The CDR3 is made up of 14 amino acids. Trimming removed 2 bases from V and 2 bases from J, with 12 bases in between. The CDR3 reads CAWSPKDSQETQYF. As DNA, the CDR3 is TGTGCCTGGAGTCCTAAGGACTCTCAAGAGACCCAGTACTTC.

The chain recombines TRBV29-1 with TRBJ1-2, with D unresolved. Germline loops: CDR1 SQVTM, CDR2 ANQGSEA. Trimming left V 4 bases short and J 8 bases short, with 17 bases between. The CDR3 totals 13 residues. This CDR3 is CSVGRQVPGGYTF. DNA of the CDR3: TGCAGCGTTGGACGCCAAGTCCCCGGCGGCTACACCTTC.

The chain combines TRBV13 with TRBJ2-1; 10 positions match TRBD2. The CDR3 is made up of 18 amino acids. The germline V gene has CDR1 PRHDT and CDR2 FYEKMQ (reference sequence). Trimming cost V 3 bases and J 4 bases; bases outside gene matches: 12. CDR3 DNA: TGTGCCAGCAGCTTTGTGATAAGCGGGAGGGATAGATACAATGAGCAGTTCTTC. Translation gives CASSFVISGRDRYNEQFF.

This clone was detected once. CDR3 in amino acids: CSPDGVAGGTKPSTDTQYF. CDR3 in DNA: TGCAGCCCCGATGGGGTAGCGGGAGGGACCAAACCATCCACAGATACGCAGTATTTT. The chain carries TRBV29-1 and TRBJ2-3; 11 bases map to TRBD2. In germline, CDR1 is SQVTM, CDR2 ANQGSEA. The CDR3 is 19 amino acids. After removal of 8 bases from V and 2 bases from J, the junction contained 21 bases not matched to a gene.

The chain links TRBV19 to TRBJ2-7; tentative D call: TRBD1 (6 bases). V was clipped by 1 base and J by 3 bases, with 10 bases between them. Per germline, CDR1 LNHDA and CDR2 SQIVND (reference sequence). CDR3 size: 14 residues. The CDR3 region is CASSIAPGDYEQYF. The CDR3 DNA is TGTGCCAGTAGTATAGCCCCAGGGGACTACGAGCAGTACTTC.

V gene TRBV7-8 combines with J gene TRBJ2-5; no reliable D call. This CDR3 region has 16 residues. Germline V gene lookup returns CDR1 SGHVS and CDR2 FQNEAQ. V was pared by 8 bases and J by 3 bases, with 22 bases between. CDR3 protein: CASAQTPGPWEETQYF. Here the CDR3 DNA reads TGTGCCAGCGCACAAACCCCAGGCCCTTGGGAAGAGACCCAGTACTTC.

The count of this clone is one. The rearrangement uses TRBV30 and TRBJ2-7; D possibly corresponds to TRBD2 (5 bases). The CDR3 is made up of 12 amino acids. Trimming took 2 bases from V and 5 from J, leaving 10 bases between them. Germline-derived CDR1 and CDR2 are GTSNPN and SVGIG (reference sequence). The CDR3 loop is CAWSPAGNEQYF. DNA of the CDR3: TGTGCCTGGAGTCCGGCGGGCAACGAGCAGTACTTC.

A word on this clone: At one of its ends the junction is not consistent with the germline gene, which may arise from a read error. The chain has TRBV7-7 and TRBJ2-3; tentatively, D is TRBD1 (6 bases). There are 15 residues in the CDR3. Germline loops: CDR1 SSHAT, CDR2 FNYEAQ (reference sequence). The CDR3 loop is CASSLEARGQDTQYF. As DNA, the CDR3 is TGTGCTAGCAGCTTAGAGGCCAGGGGACAAGATACGCAGTATTTT.

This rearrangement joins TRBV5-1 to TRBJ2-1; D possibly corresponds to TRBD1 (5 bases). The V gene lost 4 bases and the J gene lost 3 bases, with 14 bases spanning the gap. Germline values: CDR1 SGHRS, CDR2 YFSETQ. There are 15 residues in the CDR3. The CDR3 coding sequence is TGCGCCAGCAGCCCCCTAAGGGGCGACTACAATGAGCAGTTCTTC. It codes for CASSPLRGDYNEQFF.

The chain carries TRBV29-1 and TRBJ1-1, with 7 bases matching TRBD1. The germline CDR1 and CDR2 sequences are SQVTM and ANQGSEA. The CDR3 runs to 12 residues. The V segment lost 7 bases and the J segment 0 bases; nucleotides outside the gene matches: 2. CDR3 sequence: CSGDRLNTEAFF. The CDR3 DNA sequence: TGCAGCGGGGACAGACTGAACACTGAAGCTTTCTTT.